Reported below is one T cell receptor beta chain. The antigen is unknown. The sample is drawn from a study of OX40 agonist ivuxolimab in advanced cancers. At the level of the study: The study enrolled dose-escalation patients with hepatocellular carcinoma, melanoma, renal cell or head and neck cancer. Partial responses occurred in Three dose-escalation patients, one with hepatocellular carcinoma and two with cutaneous melanoma. Overall study findings and caveats: Which antigen the expanded peripheral T cells recognized is unknown. Among the lowest peripheral clonal expansion occurred in 0.1-3.0 mg/kg partial responders.

Measured with immunoSEQ multiplex PCR; TCRdb has only the in-frame clones, and not every one. Of 69,000 or so clones in the sample, roughly 88% are singletons; the top ten hold about 0.6%. Material: CD4+ or CD8+ T cells sorted from blood, obtained in a trial of the OX40 agonist ivuxolimab. This sequence was found in an adult with an advanced solid tumor such as melanoma, head and neck, liver or kidney cancer.

In nucleotides, the CDR3 is TGTGCCAGCAGTGAGTTGACAGGTCAAGAGACCCAGTACTTC. Translating it yields CASSELTGQETQYF. The chain carries TRBV2 and TRBJ2-5, with D tentatively TRBD1 (6 bases). Trimming took off 3 bases at V and 2 bases at J, with 10 bases between the two ends. CDR1 and CDR2 (germline): SNHLY, FYNNEI. The CDR3 contains 14 residues.